This is a list of T cell receptor beta chains from one sample in a study of cytomegalovirus exposure and HLA in healthy donors. TCRdb's table, derived via immunoSEQ multiplex PCR, lists solely in-frame clones and lacks some. The data hold about 120,000 clones, with around 65% observed a single time. Sequenced input: PBMCs. The receptors were gathered from a man younger than 35 in good health and CMV-seronegative. The CDR3 runs from the conserved cysteine through the conserved F or W. Each record gives: V gene, clone size, D gene, J gene, CDR3 DNA, CDR3 protein. The D gene is left open where the match is weak. The size entry is marked missing in some rows and otherwise reads once, few, many or a size class.

TRBV27	few	NA	TRBJ1-1	TGTGCCAGCACCCACCCAGGTCTCCATGAAGCTTTCTTT	CASTHPGLHEAFF
TRBV19	NA	NA	TRBJ1-2	TGTGCCAGTAGTATCCTCGGAGTACGACCTGGGGGCTACACCTTC	CASSILGVRPGGYTF
TRBV2	NA	NA	TRBJ1-4	TGTGCCAGCATCGATAGCGGGAGCGGGTTGATTAATGAAAAACTGTTTTTT	CASIDSGSGLINEKLFF
TRBV5-6	NA	TRBD2	TRBJ2-7	TGTGCCAGCAGCTTCCTACATCTAGCGGGGGGCTATACCTACGAGCAGTACTTC	CASSFLHLAGGYTYEQYF
TRBV11-3	NA	TRBD2	TRBJ2-3	TGTGCCAGCAGCGGACTAGGATCAGATACGCAGTATTTT	CASSGLGSDTQYF
TRBV9	few	TRBD1	TRBJ1-3	TGTGCCAGCAGCTACCGGACAGGGAACGGAAACACCATATATTTT	CASSYRTGNGNTIYF
TRBV28	once	TRBD1	TRBJ1-1	TGTGCCAGCAGCCCCCTGGGACAGCCCCCGAACACTGAAGCTTTCTTT	CASSPLGQPPNTEAFF
TRBV7-9	NA	NA	TRBJ1-2	TGTGCCAGCAGCTATCTCCCCGCGCCTTGTGGCTACACCTTC	CASSYLPAPCGYTF
TRBV27	NA	NA	TRBJ2-5	TGTGCCCCGTCGGGGGTGGGAGAGGAGACCCAGTACTTC	CAPSGVGEETQYF
TRBV7-9	NA	NA	TRBJ1-4	TGTGCCAGCAGCCCTACAGGGAATAATGAAAAACTGTTTTTT	CASSPTGNNEKLFF
TRBV4-2	NA	TRBD1	TRBJ1-1	TGTGCCAGCAGCCAAGTTTCAGAACAACAGGGGGCCGGTGAAGCTTTCTTT	CASSQVSEQQGAGEAFF
TRBV28	NA	TRBD1	TRBJ1-4	TGTGCCAGCACCCCCTTGAGAGGGCAGGGGGGTGCCGGAGGGGAAAAACTGTTTTTT	CASTPLRGQGGAGGEKLFF
TRBV19	NA	NA	TRBJ1-2	TGTGCCAGTAGTATTAGTCAGGGGAACTATGGCTACACCTTC	CASSISQGNYGYTF
TRBV30	NA	NA	TRBJ2-1	TGTGCCTGGAGTGTAAGCTTCTATCTCAATGAGCAGTTCTTC	CAWSVSFYLNEQFF
TRBV29-1	NA	TRBD1	TRBJ2-7	TGCAGCGCTGAGGGGGTCGACAGGGGTACCTACGAGCAGTACTTC	CSAEGVDRGTYEQYF
TRBV6-1	NA	TRBD1	TRBJ2-7	TGTGCCAGCTTTGGGACAGGGGTAACCTACGAGCAGTACTTC	CASFGTGVTYEQYF
TRBV7-9	few	NA	TRBJ2-7	TGTGCCAGCAGCTTAGTACAGGGTAGGTCCTACGAGCAGTACTTC	CASSLVQGRSYEQYF
TRBV9	NA	NA	TRBJ2-2	TGTGCCAGCAGCGCTGGGGCCGGCGGGGAGCTGTTTTTT	CASSAGAGGELFF
TRBV4-1	NA	TRBD2	TRBJ2-1	TGCGCCAGCAGCCAAGACGGGAGGCAACACAATGAGCAGTTCTTC	CASSQDGRQHNEQFF
TRBV18	NA	TRBD2	TRBJ2-7	TGTGCCAGCTCCCTCCGGGGGGAAGGCTACGAGCAGTACTTC	CASSLRGEGYEQYF
TRBV7-7	NA	NA	TRBJ2-5	TGTGCCAGCAGCCGGCCGGGGTCCCAAGAGACCCAGTACTTC	CASSRPGSQETQYF
TRBV9	NA	TRBD2	TRBJ2-1	TGTGCCAGCAGCGTTAGCGGGACGGATGAGCAGTTCTTC	CASSVSGTDEQFF
TRBV4-1	NA	NA	TRBJ1-1	TGCGCCAGCAGCCAAGGCGACAGGCTTGGAGAAGCTTTCTTT	CASSQGDRLGEAFF
TRBV9	few	NA	TRBJ1-1	TGTGCCAGCAGCCCCCGGTGGGGGGACGGGAACACTGAAGCTTTCTTT	CASSPRWGDGNTEAFF
TRBV5-1	NA	TRBD1	TRBJ1-5	TGCGCCAGCAGCTTGGATGGCAGGGGGCATCAGCCCCAGCATTTT	CASSLDGRGHQPQHF
TRBV7-2	NA	NA	TRBJ2-7	TGTGCCCGCAGCTCGCCCCCAGGGGGGACATTCTACGAGCAGTACTTC	CARSSPPGGTFYEQYF
TRBV29-1	NA	TRBD2	TRBJ2-1	TGCAGCGTTGAACCGGGACTAGCGGGGGGAAACCCCTACAATGAGCAGTTCTTC	CSVEPGLAGGNPYNEQFF
TRBV30	NA	NA	TRBJ1-1	TGTGCCTGGAGTGTACGGGGGGGCCGAGCTTTCTTT	CAWSVRGGRAFF
TRBV30	NA	NA	TRBJ1-2	TGTGCCTGGACCCTCGGGTGGGGAGGTAGTGGCTACACCTTC	CAWTLGWGGSGYTF
TRBV6-1	NA	TRBD1	TRBJ2-1	TGTGCCAGCAGTGACACAGGGGTGTCCTACAATGAGCAGTTCTTC	CASSDTGVSYNEQFF
TRBV6-5	few	TRBD1	TRBJ1-1	TGTGCCAGCGGAACAGGGGCATATGAAGCTTTCTTT	CASGTGAYEAFF
TRBV28	few	TRBD1	TRBJ1-2	TGTGCCAGCAGGGCCTCCGGACAGGAACTCTATGGCTACACCTTC	CASRASGQELYGYTF
TRBV5-6	few	TRBD2	TRBJ2-1	TGTGCCAGCAGCCCCCTAAAGCGGGAGGGCGGGGATGAGCAGTTCTTC	CASSPLKREGGDEQFF
TRBV29-1	NA	NA	TRBJ2-7	TGCAGCGTTGAAGCACCACAGGGACCGTGCGAGCAGTACTTC	CSVEAPQGPCEQYF
TRBV30	NA	TRBD1	TRBJ1-5	TGTGCCTGGGGGACAGGAGTCAATCAGCCCCAGCATTTT	CAWGTGVNQPQHF
TRBV4-1	NA	NA	TRBJ1-5	TGCGCCAGCAGCCCGGGGGGGGCCAATCAGCCCCAGCATTTT	CASSPGGANQPQHF
TRBV7-8	few	TRBD2	TRBJ2-3	TGTGCCAGCAGCCATACTAGCGGGAGGATGGAAGATACGCAGTATTTT	CASSHTSGRMEDTQYF
TRBV21-1	NA	NA	TRBJ1-5	TGTGCCAGCAGCAAAAGAGGAAATCAGCCCCAGCATTTT	CASSKRGNQPQHF
TRBV7-8	NA	TRBD1	TRBJ1-5	TGTGCCAGCAGCTCAAACAGGGGGCTCGCTCAGCCCCAGCATTTT	CASSSNRGLAQPQHF
TRBV28	NA	NA	TRBJ2-7	TGTGCCAGCAGTTCAAATCAACGGGGGGCCCGAGACGAGCAGTACTTC	CASSSNQRGARDEQYF